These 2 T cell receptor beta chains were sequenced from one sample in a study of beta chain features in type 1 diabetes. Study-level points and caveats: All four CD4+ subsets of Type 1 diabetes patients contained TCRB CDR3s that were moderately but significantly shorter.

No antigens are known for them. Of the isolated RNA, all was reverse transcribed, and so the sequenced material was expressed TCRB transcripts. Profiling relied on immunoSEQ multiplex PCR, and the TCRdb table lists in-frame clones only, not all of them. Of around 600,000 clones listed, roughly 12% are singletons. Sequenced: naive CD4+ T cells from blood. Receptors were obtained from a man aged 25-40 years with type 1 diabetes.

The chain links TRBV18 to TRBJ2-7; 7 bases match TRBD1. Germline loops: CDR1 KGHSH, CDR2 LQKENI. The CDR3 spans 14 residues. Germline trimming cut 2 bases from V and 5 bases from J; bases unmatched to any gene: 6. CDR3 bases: TGTGCCAGCTCACCAGTCGACAGGGAACACGAGCAGTACTTC. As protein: CASSPVDREHEQYF.

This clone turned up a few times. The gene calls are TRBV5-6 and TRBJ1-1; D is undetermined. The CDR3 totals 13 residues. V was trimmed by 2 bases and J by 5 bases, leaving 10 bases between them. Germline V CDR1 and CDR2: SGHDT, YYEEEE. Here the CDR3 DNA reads TGTGCCAGCAGCTTTTACTTGCAGACTGAAGCTTTCTTT. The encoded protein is CASSFYLQTEAFF.